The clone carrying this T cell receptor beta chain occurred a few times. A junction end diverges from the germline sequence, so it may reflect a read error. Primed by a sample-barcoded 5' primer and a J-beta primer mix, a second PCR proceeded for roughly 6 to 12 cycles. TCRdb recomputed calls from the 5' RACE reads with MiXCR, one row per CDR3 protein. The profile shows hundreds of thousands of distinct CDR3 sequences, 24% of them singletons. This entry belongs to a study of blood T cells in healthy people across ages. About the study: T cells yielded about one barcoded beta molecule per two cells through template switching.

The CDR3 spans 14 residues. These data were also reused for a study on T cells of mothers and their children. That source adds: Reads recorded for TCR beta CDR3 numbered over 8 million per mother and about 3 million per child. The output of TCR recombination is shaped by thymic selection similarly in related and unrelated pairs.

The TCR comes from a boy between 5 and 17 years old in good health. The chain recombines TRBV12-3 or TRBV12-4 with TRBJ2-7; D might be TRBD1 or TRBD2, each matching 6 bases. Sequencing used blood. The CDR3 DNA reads TGTGCCAGCAGTTTTGGGGGGCCCTCCTGCGAGCAGTACTTC. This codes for CASSFGGPSCEQYF.